These 17 T cell receptor beta chains share one sample of origin, sequenced in a study of T cell changes during pregnancy in multiple sclerosis. TCRdb keeps only in-frame clones here, not all; method: immunoSEQ multiplex PCR. The data hold about 51,000 clones, with around 94% observed a single time. The sample consisted of CD4+ T cells from peripheral blood mononuclear cells, taken in the second trimester of pregnancy. The receptors here all came from a female donor with multiple sclerosis, enrolled in a pregnancy study.

The chain links TRBV5-1 to TRBJ2-1; tentative D call: TRBD2 (7 bases). The germline V and J ends were trimmed by 2 bases and 10 bases, with 16 bases remaining between them. The CDR3 contains 14 residues. Germline CDR1 SGHRS, CDR2 YFSETQ. CDR3 amino acids: CASSLGRGADEQFF. CDR3 sequence (DNA): TGCGCCAGCAGCTTAGGCCGGGGGGCGGACGAGCAGTTCTTC. Looking up the rest from reference TRBV5-1 and TRBJ2-1 gives the full variable domain: KAGVTQTPRYLIKTRGQQVTLSCSPISGHRSVSWYQQTPGQGLQFLFEYFSETQRNKGNFPGRFSGRQFSNSRSEMNVSTLELGDSALYLCASSLGRGADEQFFGPGTRLTVL.

V usage is TRBV6-6 and J usage is TRBJ1-3; unclear D gene. Trimming left V 8 bases short and J 7 bases short, with 21 bases between. CDR3 size: 15 residues. Germline loops: CDR1 MNHNY, CDR2 SVGAGI (reference sequence). The chain's CDR3 is CASSRGPGLVNTIYF. CDR3 in DNA: TGTGCCAGCTCCCGTGGTCCCGGGTTGGTGAACACCATATATTTT.

The genes are TRBV4-3 and TRBJ2-5; 11 nucleotides align to TRBD2. The CDR3 has 16 amino acids. With V trimmed by 4 bases and J by 4 bases, 8 bases remained unmatched. CDR1 is LGHNA, CDR2 YSLEER, per germline. The CDR3: CASSRRLAGSVETQYF. The CDR3 DNA reads TGCGCCAGCAGCCGCCGACTAGCGGGGTCCGTAGAGACCCAGTACTTC.

This clone was detected only once. The rearrangement uses TRBV19 and TRBJ1-1; D gene ambiguous. The V end was cut by 3 bases, the J end by 1 base, with 12 bases between. This CDR3 comprises 15 residues. Germline V CDR1 and CDR2: LNHDA, SQIVND (reference sequence). The CDR3 nucleotides are TGTGCCAGTAGTATTGGCGGTACTACGAACACTGAAGCTTTCTTT. Its translation is CASSIGGTTNTEAFF.

V and J are TRBV7-3 and TRBJ2-2, with D perhaps matching TRBD1 (5 bases). Germline V lookup: CDR1 SGHTA, CDR2 FQGTGA. The V gene lost 5 bases and the J gene lost 6 bases, with 13 bases spanning the gap. The CDR3 is made up of 14 amino acids. This CDR3 is CASSPDIWAGELFF. The CDR3 DNA reads as TGTGCCAGCAGCCCGGACATTTGGGCCGGGGAGCTGTTTTTT.

The V and J genes are TRBV7-2 and TRBJ2-3, with 14 bases that match TRBD2. The CDR3 loop spans 16 amino acids. The germline V gene has CDR1 SGHTA and CDR2 FQGNSA. The V gene end was trimmed by 3 bases and the J gene end by 5 bases; junction bases not matched to a gene: 4. The CDR3 DNA sequence: TGTGCCAGCAGCTTCCGGACTAGCGGGGGGATAGATACGCAGTATTTT. Its translation is CASSFRTSGGIDTQYF.

V is TRBV11-2 and J is TRBJ2-7; TRBD2 aligns across 14 bases. V shed 5 bases and J 7 bases; nucleotides not matched to a gene: 10. Germline CDR1 is SGHAT and CDR2 is FQNNGV. The CDR3 sequence is 16 residues long. The CDR3 bases are TGTGCCAGCAGCGGACCGACTAGCGGGGGGGCGAGGGAGCAGTACTTC. Residues: CASSGPTSGGAREQYF. Full variable domain (outside the CDR3, taken from reference TRBV11-2 and TRBJ2-7): EAGVAQSPRYKIIEKRQSVAFWCNPISGHATLYWYQQILGQGPKLLIQFQNNGVVDDSQLPKDRFSAERLKGVDSTLKIQPAKLEDSAVYLCASSGPTSGGAREQYFGPGTRLTVT.

This chain uses TRBV7-9 with TRBJ2-1; the D gene is possibly TRBD2 (7 bases). The CDR3 contains 13 residues. CDR1 and CDR2 from the germline V gene are SEHNR and FQNEAQ (reference sequence). The V gene lost 3 bases and the J gene lost 9 bases, with 12 bases spanning the gap. In DNA form, the CDR3 reads TGTGCCAGCAGCTTGCCGGGGGGCAGTGAGCAGTTCTTC. Its translation: CASSLPGGSEQFF.

The CDR3 loop reads CASSIRDRDKGTQYF. CDR3 nucleotides: TGTGCCAGCAGCATCCGGGACAGGGATAAGGGTACGCAGTATTTT. The V call is TRBV21-1, the J call TRBJ2-3; TRBD1 is taken as the D call from the table, unchecked against the DNA. TRBV21-1 is recorded as a pseudogene. The CDR3 has 15 amino acids.

V gene TRBV19 combines with J gene TRBJ2-4; TRBD1 matches 9 bases. The CDR3 extends over 16 amino acids. J lost 4 bases, V lost 6 bases, and 10 bases had no gene match. From germline, CDR1 is LNHDA and CDR2 SQIVND (reference sequence). CDR3 region: CASRAGTGKGKNIQYF. In DNA form, the CDR3 reads TGTGCCAGTAGGGCCGGGACAGGGAAGGGAAAAAACATTCAGTACTTC.

V usage is TRBV7-7 and J usage is TRBJ2-2; 7 bases map to TRBD1. The length of the CDR3 is 16 residues. The trim removed 4 bases at V and 1 base at J, leaving 6 bases unmatched. Looked up from germline, CDR1 is SSHAT and CDR2 is FNYEAQ (reference sequence). This chain's CDR3 is CASSSTGAGNTGELFF. As DNA, the CDR3 is TGTGCCAGCAGCTCTACAGGGGCGGGGAACACCGGGGAGCTGTTTTTT.

This chain uses TRBV7-3 with TRBJ2-7, with 7 bases that match TRBD2. CDR1 SGHTA and CDR2 FQGTGA come from the germline V gene. Unmatched junction bases numbered 8, after V lost 3 bases and J lost 6 bases. The CDR3 loop spans 14 amino acids. The CDR3 loop is CASSLGGTTTEQYF. DNA for the CDR3: TGTGCCAGCAGCTTGGGGGGGACTACCACCGAGCAGTACTTC.

The genes are TRBV29-1 and TRBJ2-7; 8 positions agree with TRBD1. This CDR3 spans 14 amino acids. The germline CDR1 and CDR2 sequences are SQVTM and ANQGSEA. V lost 4 bases and J lost 0; bases outside the gene matches: 5. The CDR3 reads CSVARTGSSYEQYF. The CDR3 DNA follows: TGCAGCGTTGCGAGGACAGGGAGCTCCTACGAGCAGTACTTC.

The gene calls are TRBV18 and TRBJ2-5; 7 bases map to TRBD1. The CDR3 totals 14 residues. Germline loops: CDR1 KGHSH, CDR2 LQKENI. Trimming cost V 1 base and J 5 bases; bases outside gene matches: 4. Here the CDR3 reads CASSPLPTGETQYF. In DNA, the CDR3 is TGTGCCAGCTCACCACTCCCGACAGGGGAGACCCAGTACTTC.

J is TRBJ1-1 and V is TRBV11-3; TRBD1 matches at 11 bases. Germline values: CDR1 SGHNT, CDR2 YENEEA. After removal of 2 bases from V and 9 bases from J, the junction contained 5 bases not matched to a gene. The CDR3 length is 14 residues. CDR3 sequence (DNA): TGTGCCAGCAGCTTAACGGGGACAGGGGGTCAAGCTTTCTTT. It translates to CASSLTGTGGQAFF.

To note about this clone: A junction end diverges from the germline sequence, so it may reflect a read error. CDR3 in DNA: TGTGCTAGCAGCTTACACAGTGGAAACACCATATATTTT. Protein: CASSLHSGNTIYF. The genes are TRBV7-7 and TRBJ1-3; D is undetermined. The germline CDR1 and CDR2 sequences are SSHAT and FNYEAQ (reference sequence). This CDR3 comprises 13 residues.

V gene TRBV11-2 combines with J gene TRBJ2-5, with TRBD2 matching 16 bases. CDR1 and CDR2 (germline): SGHAT, FQNNGV. This CDR3 has 18 amino acids. Trimming removed 1 base from V and 5 bases from J; junction bases left unmatched: 7. CDR3 region: CASSLGGLAGGIGETQYF. The CDR3 region has the DNA TGTGCCAGCAGCTTAGGGGGACTAGCGGGGGGGATCGGGGAGACCCAGTACTTC.